This T cell receptor beta chain was profiled in a study of identical twins' blood T cells. Study-wide results and limits: V gene usage reportedly matched far better within twin pairs than unrelated donors.

Germline V gene sequence: CDR1 ENHRY, CDR2 SYGVKD. This CDR3 comprises 15 residues. TCRdb independently ran MiXCR on the 5' RACE reads; one entry per CDR3 protein. The sample lists 350,000 to 400,000 distinct CDR3 sequences; roughly 27% were seen once. Likely shared infections and vaccines: all three twin pairs were reared together. In regard to this clonotype: The antigen remains undetermined.

Sequences were obtained from PBMCs. The rearrangement links TRBV10-3 to TRBJ2-3; 7 positions match TRBD1. TRBJ1-5 matches the DNA end more closely, so the J call is doubtful. The TCR was taken from a woman between 18 and 55 years old in good health. CDR3 bases: TGTGCCATCAGGCGAGGACAGGCCAGGGGAGATACGCAGCATTTT. Its translation is CAIRRGQARGDTQHF.